The T cell receptor beta chain under discussion was sequenced for a study of T cells in Graves' hyperthyroidism and ophthalmopathy. Concerning this clonotype itself: Possible read error: a much larger clone is one base away.

Researchers barred patients who had uncontrolled infection, other autoimmune disease, pregnancy or lactation. Amplified regions were TCR beta CDR3 sequences from RNA transcripts. The study used the HTBI primer set for a first-round RT-PCR of the TCR CDR3. MiXCR was run by TCRdb on the multiplex PCR reads, yielding one entry per CDR3 protein. This sample carries 610,000 or so distinct CDR3 sequences, approximately 44% of them seen once, and the ten largest clones take 7.5% to 8.5%. The CDR3 extends over 15 amino acids. CDR1 and CDR2 (germline): MGHRA, YSYEKL. Sample: peripheral blood or thyroid tissue (not recorded which). The receptor's source is a woman aged 18-35 years with Graves' hyperthyroidism. The V call is TRBV4-1, the J call TRBJ2-7; the D gene is possibly TRBD2 (5 bases). Written as DNA, the CDR3 is TGCGCCAGCAGCCATCACGACTTGGGGTACGGGGAGCGGTACTTC. It is translated as CASSHHDLGYGERYF.